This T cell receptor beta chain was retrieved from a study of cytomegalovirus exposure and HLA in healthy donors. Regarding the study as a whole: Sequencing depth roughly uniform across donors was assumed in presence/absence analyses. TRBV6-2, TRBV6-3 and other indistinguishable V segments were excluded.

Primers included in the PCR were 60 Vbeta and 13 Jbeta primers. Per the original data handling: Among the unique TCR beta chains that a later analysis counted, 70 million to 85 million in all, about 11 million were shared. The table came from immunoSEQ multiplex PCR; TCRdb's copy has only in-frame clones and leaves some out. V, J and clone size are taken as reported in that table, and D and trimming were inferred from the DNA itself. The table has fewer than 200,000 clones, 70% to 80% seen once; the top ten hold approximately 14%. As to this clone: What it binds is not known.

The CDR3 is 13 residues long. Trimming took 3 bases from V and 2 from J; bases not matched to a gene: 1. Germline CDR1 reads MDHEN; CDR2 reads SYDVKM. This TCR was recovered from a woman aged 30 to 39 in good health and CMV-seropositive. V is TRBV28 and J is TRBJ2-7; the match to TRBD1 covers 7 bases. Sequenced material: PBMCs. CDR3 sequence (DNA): TGTGCCAGCAGTTTGACAGGGACCTACGAGCAGTACTTC. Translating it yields CASSLTGTYEQYF.